These T cell receptor beta chains were read from a single sample in a study of blood T cell repertoires in COVID-19. Profiling relied on immunoSEQ multiplex PCR, and the TCRdb table lists in-frame clones only, not all of them. The sample has some 180,000 clones; about nine tenths are singletons. The sequenced sample was peripheral blood. The receptors originated from a young man with COVID-19, enrolled during active disease. The CDR3 runs from the conserved cysteine through the conserved F or W. Fields, in order: clone size, V gene, J gene, D gene, CDR3 DNA, CDR3 protein. The D gene is left open where the match is weak. For some rows the clone size is stated as once, few or many, or as a class when expanded; others skip it.

-	TRBV28	TRBJ2-1	TRBD2	TGTGCCAGCAGCTCTCCTAGCGGGAGCTCCTACAATGAGCAGTTCTTC	CASSSPSGSSYNEQFF
-	TRBV27	TRBJ1-2	TRBD1	TGTGCCAGCAGTTCGACCGGGACAGCATCCTATGGCTACACCTTC	CASSSTGTASYGYTF
-	TRBV20-1	TRBJ1-2	-	TGCAGCCCCCGCTCCCCGGGGGGCTACACCTTC	CSPRSPGGYTF
-	TRBV6-2/TRBV6-3	TRBJ2-2	TRBD2	TGTGCCAGCAGTCGGACTAGCGGGAGACAAAACACCGGGGAGCTGTTTTTT	CASSRTSGRQNTGELFF
-	TRBV6-5	TRBJ2-1	TRBD2	TGTGCCAGCACTGGACTAGCGGGAAAGAATGAGCAGTTCTTC	CASTGLAGKNEQFF
-	TRBV18	TRBJ1-2	TRBD1	TGTGCCAGCTCACCAACAACCCGGACAGGGCTGGCATATGGCTACACCTTC	CASSPTTRTGLAYGYTF
-	TRBV7-9	TRBJ2-1	-	TGTGCCAGCAGCTCAGGAAGGGGCGCGGATGAGCAGTTCTTC	CASSSGRGADEQFF
-	TRBV7-8	TRBJ2-7	TRBD1	TGTGCCAGCAGCTCCCGGGACAGAATTTTCTACGAGCAGTACTTC	CASSSRDRIFYEQYF
once	TRBV3-1/TRBV3-2	TRBJ2-1	TRBD2	TGTGCCAGCAGCCCCCATAGCGGGAGGGCAAGGAATGAGCAGTTCTTC	CASSPHSGRARNEQFF
-	TRBV27	TRBJ2-1	-	TGTGCCAGCAGTTTAGGGATGCTAGAGGGATTAGATGAGCAGTTCTTC	CASSLGMLEGLDEQFF
-	TRBV29-1	TRBJ2-7	-	TGCAGCGTTGAATACACGGGTTCCTCCTACGAGCAGTACTTC	CSVEYTGSSYEQYF
-	TRBV6-8	TRBJ1-1	-	TGTGCCAGCAGTTCCACATTGGACACTGAAGCTTTCTTT	CASSSTLDTEAFF
-	TRBV6-2/TRBV6-3	TRBJ1-1	TRBD1	TGTGCCAGCAGTTACCGGGGACAGGGGAACACTGAAGCTTTCTTT	CASSYRGQGNTEAFF
-	TRBV7-6	TRBJ2-1	TRBD1	TGTGCCAGCAGCTTAGAGGGGGCAAGAGAGCAGTTCTTC	CASSLEGAREQFF
-	TRBV20-1	TRBJ1-1	-	TGCAGTGCTAGTCCCAGGGGCACTGAAGCTTTCTTT	CSASPRGTEAFF
-	TRBV30	TRBJ1-6	-	TGTGCCTGGAGTCAGGGAAACATTTCACCCCTCCACTTT	CAWSQGNISPLHF
once	TRBV4-1	TRBJ1-5	-	TGCGCCAGCAGCCAAGGCACAGGGTGGTCGGGCAATCAGCCCCAGCATTTT	CASSQGTGWSGNQPQHF
-	TRBV28	TRBJ1-4	TRBD1	TGTGCCAGCAGCCTAGCCCCACGGACAGGGGGCGTAAGTAATGAAAAACTGCTTTTT	CASSLAPRTGGVSNEKLLF
-	TRBV5-6	TRBJ2-7	TRBD2	TGTGCCAGCAGCTTCGGCGGGAGCTACGAGCAGTACTTC	CASSFGGSYEQYF
-	TRBV28	TRBJ1-2	-	TGTGCCAGCAGTTTATGGTGGCAGGGGAAGAATGGCTACACCTTC	CASSLWWQGKNGYTF
-	TRBV28	TRBJ2-1	-	TGTGCCAGCAGTTTTGCGTCGGGGGTTTCTGAGCAGTTCTTC	CASSFASGVSEQFF
-	TRBV7-3	TRBJ2-5	TRBD1	TGTGCCAGCAGCTCGCAGGGGGCCGAGACCCAGTACTTC	CASSSQGAETQYF
-	TRBV7-2	TRBJ2-3	-	TGTGCCAGCAGCTTAGGTGGGGGGGCAGGCACAGATACGCAGTATTTT	CASSLGGGAGTDTQYF
-	TRBV5-5	TRBJ1-2	-	TGTGCCAGCAGCTTGAATGAATTGAGGGGCTACACCTTC	CASSLNELRGYTF
-	TRBV27	TRBJ2-7	TRBD1	TGTGCCAGCAGTTTAGAGGGGACAGGGGCTGGCGAGCAGTACTTC	CASSLEGTGAGEQYF
-	TRBV6-2/TRBV6-3	TRBJ1-1	-	TGTGCCAGCAGTTACGTACAGAACACTGAAGCTTTCTTT	CASSYVQNTEAFF
-	TRBV2	TRBJ1-5	-	TGTGCCAGCACGACTGACGATAGCAATCAGCCCCAGCATTTT	CASTTDDSNQPQHF